This T cell receptor beta chain was identified during a study of cytomegalovirus exposure and HLA in healthy donors. Trimming left V 5 bases short and J 7 bases short, with 18 bases between. Germline V gene sequence: CDR1 SGHNT, CDR2 YYREEE (reference sequence). The CDR3 is made up of 15 amino acids. The table lists this clone with a few counts. No antigen is known for it. The PCR contained 60 Vbeta and 13 Jbeta primers. Libraries were prepared by immunoSEQ multiplex PCR; TCRdb keeps only in-frame clonotypes and omits some of them. The sample shows about 160,000 clones, over 75% of them seen only once. Study conclusions and caveats: Most of the TCR beta V segments (in an earlier analysis) were productive either about 87% or about 30% of the time. Later genetic work tied a missense DCLRE1C variant to beta-chain V and J trimming.

The gene calls are TRBV5-4 and TRBJ2-2; tentative D call: TRBD1 (5 bases). This receptor was obtained from a man aged 35 to 55 in good health and CMV-seronegative. Sequenced material: PBMCs. The CDR3 reads CASSPWSGRGGELFF. Written as DNA, the CDR3 is TGTGCCAGCAGTCCCTGGTCAGGGCGAGGCGGGGAGCTGTTTTTT. Full variable domain (outside the CDR3, taken from reference TRBV5-4 and TRBJ2-2): ETGVTQSPTHLIKTRGQQVTLRCSSQSGHNTVSWYQQALGQGPQFIFQYYREEENGRGNFPPRFSGLQFPNYSSELNVNALELDDSALYLCASSPWSGRGGELFFGEGSRLTVL.